This T cell receptor beta chain was captured in a study of cytomegalovirus exposure and HLA in healthy donors. Overall study results and limits: Later, an analysis found that TCR clusters from the first cohort tended to co-occur in the 90 to 150 validation repertoires. Listed as cytomegalovirus-associated were 164 TCR beta chains.

Unmatched junction bases numbered 3, after V lost 3 bases and J lost 1 base. CDR3 length: 14 amino acids. Germline V gives CDR1 SGHNT, CDR2 YYREEE (reference sequence). With respect to this clone: What it binds is not known.

While the first cohort had 600 to 850 subjects, the donors belonged to the separate validation cohort of roughly 120 subjects. Profiling relied on immunoSEQ multiplex PCR, and the TCRdb table lists in-frame clones only, not all of them. The data show over 150,000 clones, 75% to 85% seen once. The rearrangement joins TRBV5-4 to TRBJ2-5; 7 bases line up with TRBD2. The TCR originated in a woman aged 30 to 39 in good health and CMV-seropositive. The material sequenced was PBMCs. As DNA, the CDR3 is TGTGCCAGCAGCTCTTGGACTAGCCAAGAGACCCAGTACTTC. Protein product: CASSSWTSQETQYF. The full variable domain, with the rest looked up from reference TRBV5-4 and TRBJ2-5, is ETGVTQSPTHLIKTRGQQVTLRCSSQSGHNTVSWYQQALGQGPQFIFQYYREEENGRGNFPPRFSGLQFPNYSSELNVNALELDDSALYLCASSSWTSQETQYFGPGTRLLVL.